The rows below give T cell receptor beta chains drawn from one sample of a study of blood T cell repertoires in COVID-19. Sequenced by immunoSEQ multiplex PCR; TCRdb stores in-frame clones only, minus some. Among tens of thousands of clones listed, 55% to 80% were seen once. The material sequenced was peripheral blood. The receptors were sampled from a woman in her 70s with COVID-19, enrolled during active disease. CDR3s include the opening cysteine and the closing phenylalanine or tryptophan. D genes are given only for firm matches. Not all rows give a size; the values are once, few, many and, for expanded clones, a class.

clone size: NA; J gene: TRBJ2-3; V gene: TRBV3-1/TRBV3-2; D gene: NA; CDR3 protein: CASSQGPLGTDTQYF; CDR3 DNA: TGTGCCAGCAGCCAAGGGCCTCTTGGCACAGATACGCAGTATTTT
clone size: NA; J gene: TRBJ1-1; V gene: TRBV6-2/TRBV6-3; D gene: NA; CDR3 protein: CASSYVLALSEAFF; CDR3 DNA: TGTGCCAGCAGTTACGTTCTCGCTCTAAGTGAAGCTTTCTTT
clone size: NA; J gene: TRBJ2-1; V gene: TRBV9; D gene: TRBD2; CDR3 protein: CASSEDGLENYNEQFF; CDR3 DNA: TGTGCCAGCAGCGAAGATGGACTAGAGAACTACAATGAGCAGTTCTTC
clone size: NA; J gene: TRBJ1-1; V gene: TRBV5-1; D gene: NA; CDR3 protein: CASSFGDMNTEAFF; CDR3 DNA: TGCGCCAGCAGCTTCGGGGACATGAACACTGAAGCTTTCTTT
clone size: once; J gene: TRBJ1-3; V gene: TRBV29-1; D gene: NA; CDR3 protein: CSAEGPGNTIYF; CDR3 DNA: TGCAGCGCCGAGGGTCCTGGAAACACCATATATTTT
clone size: NA; J gene: TRBJ2-1; V gene: TRBV24-1; D gene: NA; CDR3 protein: CATSDFRQQGLSYNEQFF; CDR3 DNA: TGTGCCACCAGTGATTTCCGGCAGCAGGGGCTCTCCTACAATGAGCAGTTCTTC
clone size: NA; J gene: TRBJ2-1; V gene: TRBV11-2; D gene: TRBD2; CDR3 protein: CASSLKPSGSREQFF; CDR3 DNA: TGTGCCAGCAGCTTAAAGCCTAGCGGGAGTAGGGAGCAGTTCTTC
clone size: NA; J gene: TRBJ1-4; V gene: TRBV9; D gene: TRBD1; CDR3 protein: CASSVGQGPTNEKLFF; CDR3 DNA: TGTGCCAGCAGCGTTGGACAGGGACCAACTAATGAAAAACTGTTTTTT
clone size: NA; J gene: TRBJ1-4; V gene: TRBV5-1; D gene: NA; CDR3 protein: CASSLSGSTGNEKLFF; CDR3 DNA: TGCGCCAGCAGCTTGAGCGGTTCCACCGGAAATGAAAAACTGTTTTTT
clone size: NA; J gene: TRBJ2-7; V gene: TRBV7-2; D gene: TRBD2; CDR3 protein: CASSLASGGPYEQYF; CDR3 DNA: TGTGCCAGCAGCTTAGCTAGCGGGGGCCCATACGAGCAGTACTTC
clone size: NA; J gene: TRBJ1-5; V gene: TRBV6-2/TRBV6-3; D gene: NA; CDR3 protein: CASSSKGNQPQHF; CDR3 DNA: TGTGCCAGCAGTTCTAAAGGCAATCAGCCCCAGCATTTT
clone size: NA; J gene: TRBJ1-3; V gene: TRBV6-6; D gene: TRBD1; CDR3 protein: CASSYQGQFSGNTIYF; CDR3 DNA: TGTGCCAGCAGTTACCAGGGACAGTTCTCTGGAAACACCATATATTTT
clone size: NA; J gene: TRBJ2-7; V gene: TRBV5-5; D gene: NA; CDR3 protein: CASRGAGNEQYF; CDR3 DNA: TGTGCCTCTCGGGGGGCTGGAAACGAGCAGTACTTC
clone size: few; J gene: TRBJ1-5; V gene: TRBV19; D gene: TRBD1; CDR3 protein: CASRESRTGEGQPQHF; CDR3 DNA: TGTGCCAGTAGGGAGTCTCGGACAGGGGAGGGTCAGCCCCAGCATTTT
clone size: NA; J gene: TRBJ1-4; V gene: TRBV5-6; D gene: NA; CDR3 protein: CASSGELGRRANEKLFF; CDR3 DNA: TGTGCCAGCAGCGGGGAGTTAGGGCGCCGGGCTAATGAAAAACTGTTTTTT
clone size: NA; J gene: TRBJ1-1; V gene: TRBV27; D gene: TRBD1; CDR3 protein: CASRPGTGNTEAFF; CDR3 DNA: TGTGCCAGCAGACCCGGGACAGGGAACACTGAAGCTTTCTTT
clone size: NA; J gene: TRBJ1-5; V gene: TRBV24-1; D gene: TRBD1; CDR3 protein: CATSDRDRGTSNQPQHF; CDR3 DNA: TGTGCCACCAGTGACCGGGACAGGGGAACGAGCAATCAGCCCCAGCATTTT
clone size: NA; J gene: TRBJ1-3; V gene: TRBV5-5; D gene: TRBD1; CDR3 protein: CASSLVPGQGTGNTIYF; CDR3 DNA: TGTGCCAGCAGCTTGGTACCGGGACAGGGCACTGGAAACACCATATATTTT
clone size: once; J gene: TRBJ2-1; V gene: TRBV2; D gene: NA; CDR3 protein: CASRETSRRAQFF; CDR3 DNA: TGTGCCAGCAGGGAGACTAGTCGCCGGGCGCAGTTCTTC
clone size: NA; J gene: TRBJ1-2; V gene: TRBV18; D gene: TRBD1; CDR3 protein: CASSLRTGFPYGYTF; CDR3 DNA: TGTGCCAGCTCCCTTAGGACAGGGTTCCCCTATGGCTACACCTTC
clone size: few; J gene: TRBJ2-2; V gene: TRBV5-4; D gene: NA; CDR3 protein: CASSSLLRTGELFF; CDR3 DNA: TGTGCCAGCAGCTCCCTACTGCGGACCGGGGAGCTGTTTTTT
clone size: NA; J gene: TRBJ2-5; V gene: TRBV11-3; D gene: TRBD2; CDR3 protein: CASSSLARQETQYF; CDR3 DNA: TGTGCCAGCAGCTCACTAGCGAGACAAGAGACCCAGTACTTC
clone size: NA; J gene: TRBJ2-7; V gene: TRBV7-2; D gene: TRBD1; CDR3 protein: CASSFSPGQRAEQYF; CDR3 DNA: TGTGCCAGCAGCTTCTCCCCGGGACAGAGGGCCGAGCAGTACTTC
clone size: few; J gene: TRBJ2-7; V gene: TRBV18; D gene: TRBD2; CDR3 protein: CASSRASGDLYEQYF; CDR3 DNA: TGTGCCAGCTCCCGGGCTAGCGGGGACCTGTACGAGCAGTACTTC
clone size: NA; J gene: TRBJ2-5; V gene: TRBV7-9; D gene: NA; CDR3 protein: CASSYVHQGGETQYF; CDR3 DNA: TGTGCCAGCAGCTACGTCCACCAGGGGGGAGAGACCCAGTACTTC
clone size: NA; J gene: TRBJ2-2; V gene: TRBV27; D gene: NA; CDR3 protein: CASSRRTQNTGELFF; CDR3 DNA: TGTGCCAGCAGTAGGCGGACTCAAAACACCGGGGAGCTGTTTTTT
clone size: NA; J gene: TRBJ1-5; V gene: TRBV7-8; D gene: TRBD1; CDR3 protein: CASSPGTGNQPQHF; CDR3 DNA: TGTGCCAGCAGCCCCGGGACAGGGAATCAGCCCCAGCATTTT
clone size: NA; J gene: TRBJ1-2; V gene: TRBV29-1; D gene: NA; CDR3 protein: CSVEVKGLKSYTF; CDR3 DNA: TGCAGCGTTGAAGTTAAGGGGCTTAAGAGCTACACCTTC
clone size: NA; J gene: TRBJ1-1; V gene: TRBV12-3/TRBV12-4; D gene: NA; CDR3 protein: CASSAGGTTEAFF; CDR3 DNA: TGTGCCAGCAGCGCGGGGGGGACCACTGAAGCTTTCTTT
clone size: few; J gene: TRBJ1-2; V gene: TRBV19; D gene: TRBD1; CDR3 protein: CASSIDRSQGGGYTF; CDR3 DNA: TGTGCCAGTAGTATAGATAGGAGCCAGGGGGGAGGCTACACCTTC
clone size: NA; J gene: TRBJ1-5; V gene: TRBV6-2/TRBV6-3; D gene: NA; CDR3 protein: CASSVGGPQHF; CDR3 DNA: TGTGCCAGCAGCGTCGGGGGGCCCCAGCATTTT
clone size: NA; J gene: TRBJ2-5; V gene: TRBV19; D gene: TRBD1; CDR3 protein: CASSKGQGEETQYF; CDR3 DNA: TGTGCCAGTAGTAAGGGACAGGGAGAAGAGACCCAGTACTTC
clone size: NA; J gene: TRBJ2-7; V gene: TRBV5-1; D gene: TRBD2; CDR3 protein: CASSLTSGGGEQYF; CDR3 DNA: TGCGCCAGCAGCTTGACTAGCGGGGGCGGCGAGCAGTACTTC
clone size: NA; J gene: TRBJ2-4; V gene: TRBV7-2; D gene: NA; CDR3 protein: CASSSPGGLAKNIQYF; CDR3 DNA: TGTGCCAGCAGCTCGCCGGGGGGCCTAGCCAAAAACATTCAGTACTTC
clone size: NA; J gene: TRBJ2-1; V gene: TRBV6-6; D gene: TRBD1; CDR3 protein: CASSTGTGWVEQFF; CDR3 DNA: TGTGCCAGCAGCACCGGGACAGGGTGGGTTGAGCAGTTCTTC
clone size: NA; J gene: TRBJ2-7; V gene: TRBV7-9; D gene: NA; CDR3 protein: CASSSAGSYEQYF; CDR3 DNA: TGTGCCAGCAGCTCCGCCGGCTCCTACGAGCAGTACTTC